This is a list of T cell receptor beta chains from one sample in a study of beta chain features in type 1 diabetes. Sequencing was performed with immunoSEQ multiplex PCR; in TCRdb, only in-frame clones are kept and a portion is missing. Here the sample spans hundreds of thousands of clones, 11% being singletons. Sequencing input: naive CD4+ T cells from blood. The receptors here all came from a woman in her 30s in good health. The CDR3 runs from the conserved cysteine through the conserved F or W.

V gene	J gene	CDR3 protein
TRBV30	TRBJ1-5	CAWSGTGALYNQPQHF
TRBV6-6	TRBJ2-7	CASMGSSGLHEQYF
TRBV6-4	TRBJ1-1	CASRAQGNTEAFF
TRBV5-1	TRBJ2-6	CASSVSGSGANVLTF
TRBV11-2	TRBJ2-7	CASRFSTGAGEQYF
TRBV7-6	TRBJ2-5	CASSLRLAGGVQETQYF
TRBV5-6	TRBJ1-2	CASSIKGQGNYGYTF
TRBV7-9	TRBJ2-3	CASTRQGTQYF
TRBV4-2	TRBJ1-1	CASSHAGQLNTEAFF
TRBV19	TRBJ1-4	CASSALEAEKLFF
TRBV2	TRBJ2-3	CASKGHTTDTQYF
TRBV29-1	TRBJ2-3	CSVGLAKRGTDTQYF
TRBV4-3	TRBJ2-7	CASSPPSGEYEQYF
TRBV19	TRBJ2-1	CASSIAAEGSINEQFF
TRBV7-9	TRBJ2-1	CASSLLAGSYNEQFF
TRBV9	TRBJ1-1	CASSASSGGLETEAFF
TRBV30	TRBJ1-2	CAWSPGGIYGYTF
TRBV7-9	TRBJ2-1	CASSLQFMGQGNNEQFF
TRBV6-5	TRBJ2-5	CASSRSGRTGETQYF
TRBV28	TRBJ1-1	CASRTGNRNTEAFF
TRBV18	TRBJ1-2	CASSPIPGQGNGYTF
TRBV7-9	TRBJ2-7	CASSPRDTGSYEQYF
TRBV28	TRBJ2-5	CASSLSGVTQETQYF
TRBV28	TRBJ2-7	CASNQAVVRYEQYF
TRBV9	TRBJ2-1	CASSDGASGSYNEQFF
TRBV18	TRBJ1-4	CASSAPDTTTNEKLFF
TRBV2	TRBJ2-7	CASSGGLAGTEQYF
TRBV29-1	TRBJ2-3	CSVGVAGVGDTQYF
TRBV7-3	TRBJ2-3	CASSQLAPDTQYF
TRBV5-6	TRBJ2-7	CASSLTGGAYEQYF
TRBV6-6	TRBJ1-2	CASSPRGGIGYTF
TRBV6-5	TRBJ2-3	CASSYNHRTDTQYF
TRBV19	TRBJ2-2	CASSKQGPITGELFF
TRBV28	TRBJ2-7	CASSLSGSSKYF
TRBV9	TRBJ2-3	CASSQGGGMQYF
TRBV21-1	TRBJ2-5	CASSPRDTETQYF
TRBV7-2	TRBJ2-1	CASSLSGLAVSYNEQFF
TRBV28	TRBJ2-7	CASSFPLAGVSYEQYF
TRBV11-3	TRBJ2-1	CASSAGLAEGDEQFF
TRBV29-1	TRBJ1-1	CSAAFTTGGTEAFF